These 25 T cell receptor beta chains came from one sample sequenced in a study of early T cells in non-severe SARS-CoV-2 infection. TCRdb reprocessed the 5' RACE reads with MiXCR, giving one entry per CDR3 protein. The sample yields about 110,000 distinct CDR3 sequences, roughly 12% seen once. Specimen: whole blood, collected at baseline. These receptors all stem from an adult who was a healthcare worker with PCR-confirmed SARS-CoV-2 infection or an uninfected control (not recorded which).

This clonotype was counted ten times or more. This sequence joins TRBV6-5 and TRBJ2-1, with D maybe TRBD1 (6 bases). Germline assignment: CDR1 MNHEY and CDR2 SVGAGI. There are 13 residues in the CDR3. Deletions cut 2 bases from V and 5 bases from J, with 7 bases between. CDR3 region: CASSYDRHNEQFF. CDR3 bases: TGTGCCAGCAGTTACGACAGGCACAATGAGCAGTTCTTC.

This clonotype has ten or more counts. The CDR3 loop is CASSDRRAAGSGYTF. CDR3 bases: TGTGCCAGCAGTGATAGACGGGCTGCGGGAAGTGGCTACACCTTC. The genes are TRBV2 and TRBJ1-2; no clear D. This CDR3 region has 15 residues. The germline V gene has CDR1 SNHLY and CDR2 FYNNEI. V lost 3 bases, J lost 7 bases, and 18 bases lay in between.

V gene TRBV24-1 combines with J gene TRBJ2-3; D might be TRBD1 (6 bases). Germline V gene sequence: CDR1 KGHDR, CDR2 SFDVKD. V was cut by 3 bases and J by 0 bases, with 12 bases left in between. This CDR3 contains 16 residues. CDR3 amino acids: CATSDHRQASTDTQYF. CDR3 DNA sequence: TGTGCCACCAGTGATCACCGACAGGCAAGCACAGATACGCAGTATTTT.

There are a few counts of this clonotype. This chain uses TRBV11-2 with TRBJ1-2; 7 bases map to TRBD1. The CDR3 is 14 residues long. The ends lost 4 bases at V and 4 bases at J; junction bases unmatched: 6. Per germline, CDR1 SGHAT and CDR2 FQNNGV. The CDR3 is CASSSETGSYGYTF. The CDR3 DNA follows: TGTGCCAGCAGCTCCGAGACAGGGTCCTATGGCTACACCTTC.

J is TRBJ1-1 and V is TRBV7-8; D might be TRBD1 (5 bases). The CDR3 spans 13 residues. The germline gives CDR1 SGHVS, CDR2 FQNEAQ. V gave up 1 base and J gave up 7 bases, with 10 bases separating them. The DNA for the CDR3 is TGTGCCAGCAGCTTAGGTGGGACGGATGAAGCTTTCTTT. Its translation: CASSLGGTDEAFF.

The V and J genes are TRBV6-1 and TRBJ2-3; D unresolved. This CDR3 has 15 amino acids. V gave up 6 bases and J gave up 1 base, with 14 bases separating them. CDR1 is MNHNS, CDR2 SASEGT, per germline. Here the CDR3 DNA reads TGTGCCAGCAGGAATAGGCCCGCCCGCACAGATACGCAGTATTTT. Translation: CASRNRPARTDTQYF.

About this clonotype itself: A read error may account for a junction end that differs from germline. The chain couples TRBV7-7 to TRBJ2-3; D remains ambiguous. This CDR3 spans 15 amino acids. From germline, CDR1 is SSHAT and CDR2 FNYEAQ (reference sequence). For the CDR3, the DNA is TGTGCTAGCAGCTTATCTACTGCTTCGGAAGATACGCAGTATTTT. Protein: CASSLSTASEDTQYF.

This clonotype was observed at least ten times. The rearrangement joins TRBV12-3 or TRBV12-4 to TRBJ1-5, with a tentative D call TRBD1 (6 bases). This CDR3 has 14 amino acids. Between the trimmed V and J ends, which lost 3 bases and 4 bases, there was a span of 10 bases. DNA for the CDR3: TGTGCCAGCAGTTTCGGGAGGGGGAATCAGCCCCAGCATTTT. Its translation: CASSFGRGNQPQHF.

V usage is TRBV6-1 and J usage is TRBJ1-3; 11 nucleotides agree with TRBD1. The V gene's germline CDR1 is MNHNS and CDR2 SASEGT. V lost 2 bases, J lost 0 bases, and 3 bases stayed unmatched. This CDR3 is 17 amino acids long. The CDR3 DNA follows: TGTGCCAGCAGTGAAATGGGACAGGGGGTCTCTGGAAACACCATATATTTT. Amino acids: CASSEMGQGVSGNTIYF.

This clonotype has a handful of counts. The rearrangement joins TRBV20-1 to TRBJ1-1; D may be TRBD1 (5 bases). The CDR3 totals 13 residues. Trimming took 3 bases from V and 3 from J, leaving 11 bases between them. In germline, CDR1 is DFQATT, CDR2 SNEGSKA (reference sequence). The CDR3 spells CSARGDQYTEAFF. CDR3 nucleotides: TGCAGTGCTAGGGGGGACCAGTACACTGAAGCTTTCTTT.

This clonotype was counted only a few times. This chain connects TRBV20-1 to TRBJ2-6, with TRBD1 matching over 11 bases. The germline V gene encodes CDR1 DFQATT and CDR2 SNEGSKA (reference sequence). The CDR3 is 16 amino acids. Trimming removed 6 bases from V and 2 bases from J; junction bases left unmatched: 6. CDR3: CSASDRGRTGANVLTF. CDR3 DNA: TGCAGTGCCTCGGACAGGGGGCGTACTGGGGCCAACGTCCTGACTTTC.

The rearrangement links TRBV2 to TRBJ2-3; TRBD2 matches at 9 bases. There are 15 residues in the CDR3. Germline loops: CDR1 SNHLY, CDR2 FYNNEI. Trimming removed 5 bases from V and 2 bases from J; junction bases left unmatched: 5. The CDR3 DNA is TGTGCCAGCAGTTCTCCTAGCGGGGTCACAGATACGCAGTATTTT. Residues: CASSSPSGVTDTQYF.

This clonotype showed up just a few times. At one boundary the junction diverges from the germline segment, which might be a read error. CDR3 in amino acids: CAVRPHGNEKLFF. The CDR3 DNA sequence: TGTGCCGTCAGACCTCACGGGAATGAAAAACTGTTTTTT. The chain combines TRBV10-3 with TRBJ1-4; D is uncertain. CDR3 length equals 13 residues. From germline, CDR1 is ENHRY and CDR2 SYGVKD.

This clonotype was seen ten or more times. V is TRBV7-2 and J is TRBJ2-1, with 9 bases matching TRBD2. From germline, CDR1 is SGHTA and CDR2 FQGNSA. This CDR3 spans 17 amino acids. V was clipped by 3 bases and J by 0 bases; unmatched bases: 6. The CDR3 DNA is TGTGCCAGCAGCTTGTCTAGCGGGACCACCTCCTACAATGAGCAGTTCTTC. It is translated as CASSLSSGTTSYNEQFF.

This chain connects TRBV29-1 to TRBJ2-1; TRBD1 agrees at 12 bases. The CDR3 length is 13 residues. V trimming: 8 bases; J trimming: 8 bases; junction bases outside the gene matches: 7. The germline CDR1 and CDR2 sequences are SQVTM and ANQGSEA. The CDR3: CSSTGTGGDEQFF. CDR3 sequence (DNA): TGCAGCTCCACTGGGACAGGGGGCGATGAGCAGTTCTTC.

The J gene is TRBJ1-2, the V gene TRBV7-8; a weak D match, TRBD1 (6 bases). This CDR3 is 17 amino acids long. Trimming stripped 0 bases from V and 8 bases from J, with 22 bases between. Looked up from germline, CDR1 is SGHVS and CDR2 is FQNEAQ. DNA for the CDR3: TGTGCCAGCAGCTTAGCAGTAGATCGGAATAACAGGGCCGGCTACACCTTC. Its protein is CASSLAVDRNNRAGYTF.

The table lists this clonotype with many counts. The chain carries TRBV7-9 and TRBJ2-5; TRBD1 or TRBD2 may be the D gene (5 bases each). V was clipped by 3 bases and J by 1 base, with 12 bases between them. The CDR3 has 15 residues. Germline V gives CDR1 SEHNR, CDR2 FQNEAQ (reference sequence). The chain's CDR3 is CASSLGPGGQETQYF. The CDR3 DNA follows: TGTGCCAGCAGCTTGGGGCCTGGGGGCCAAGAGACCCAGTACTTC.

Only a few counts were recorded for this clonotype. This chain links TRBV12-3 or TRBV12-4 with TRBJ1-5, with TRBD1 identical over 9 bases. This CDR3 spans 16 amino acids. Germline trimming cut 6 bases from V and 4 bases from J; bases unmatched to any gene: 10. The CDR3 loop reads CASRSTGTGWNQPQHF. The CDR3 DNA is TGTGCCAGCAGGAGTACCGGGACAGGGTGGAATCAGCCCCAGCATTTT.

This chain uses TRBV9 with TRBJ2-7; 7 bases line up with TRBD2. This CDR3 has 13 amino acids. Unmatched junction bases numbered 4, after V lost 0 bases and J lost 7 bases. CDR1 is SGDLS, CDR2 YYNGEE, per germline. The CDR3 DNA sequence: TGTGCCAGCAGCGTAGGCGGGAGAGGGGAGCAGTACTTC. Its protein is CASSVGGRGEQYF.

This clonotype came up many times. The chain has TRBV27 and TRBJ2-5; D may be TRBD1 (5 bases). With 2 bases removed from V and 5 bases from J, the gap between germline ends came to 12 bases. Germline V lookup: CDR1 MNHEY, CDR2 SMNVEV (reference sequence). The CDR3 has 14 residues. The CDR3 sequence is CASSLRGAGETQYF. Here the CDR3 DNA reads TGTGCCAGCAGTTTACGTGGGGCCGGTGAGACCCAGTACTTC.

This clonotype came up many times. V usage is TRBV6-2 or TRBV6-3 and J usage is TRBJ2-7, with 8 nucleotides matching TRBD1. Looked up from germline, CDR1 is MNHEY and CDR2 is SVGEGT. V was clipped by 7 bases and J by 2 bases; unmatched bases: 4. The CDR3 is 13 residues long. The CDR3 coding sequence is TGTGCCAGCACCCGGGACAGGCCCTACGAGCAGTACTTC. Translating gives CASTRDRPYEQYF.

This clonotype was observed a few times. The V and J genes are TRBV20-1 and TRBJ2-3, with 16 positions matching TRBD2. The CDR3 is 16 residues long. CDR1 and CDR2 from the germline V gene are DFQATT and SNEGSKA (reference sequence). V dropped 3 bases and J dropped 7; count of bases not matched to a gene: 7. The CDR3 region has the DNA TGCAGTGCTAGTTCGGGACTAGCGGGAGGGCCTCATACGCAGTATTTT. It specifies CSASSGLAGGPHTQYF.

This clonotype was seen repeatedly, ten times or more. The CDR3 is CASSYGRNYGYTF. CDR3 in DNA: TGTGCCAGCAGTTACGGACGGAACTATGGCTACACCTTC. The V call is TRBV6-5, the J call TRBJ1-2; unclear D gene. CDR1 and CDR2 from the germline V gene are MNHEY and SVGAGI. This CDR3 has 13 residues. V was trimmed by 2 bases and J by 2 bases, leaving 6 bases between them.

This clonotype was picked up a small number of times. The chain has TRBV2 and TRBJ2-5, with D possibly TRBD1 on 5 matching bases. V dropped 4 bases and J dropped 2 bases, with 17 bases sitting between them. This CDR3 comprises 16 residues. CDR1 SNHLY and CDR2 FYNNEI come from the germline V gene. The CDR3, as DNA: TGTGCCAGCAGTGTCTCAGGGCTACTCAAACAAGAGACCCAGTACTTC. Translated: CASSVSGLLKQETQYF.

This sequence joins TRBV27 and TRBJ1-2; the D gene is possibly TRBD1 (6 bases). V lost 6 bases and J lost 8, with 22 bases in between. The CDR3 consists of 15 residues. Germline V gene lookup returns CDR1 MNHEY and CDR2 SMNVEV (reference sequence). The CDR3 sequence is CASRQSQGFLRGYTF. The DNA for the CDR3 is TGTGCCAGCAGACAATCACAGGGTTTTTTGCGAGGCTACACCTTC.